This T cell receptor (beta chain) originates from a study of blood T cell repertoires in COVID-19. At the level of the study: Sites across the United States, Italy and Spain contributed samples from acute and convalescent COVID-19. PBMCs, B-cell-depleted T cells, or T cells provided the cDNA or gDNA that made up the material.

Authors' methods: The assay estimated nucleated cells by amplifying reference gene primers. Here immunoSEQ multiplex PCR was the method, and the copy in TCRdb shows in-frame clones only, minus some. D and trimming were read from the DNA, whereas the V and J calls and clone size are those reported in that table. Here the sample spans under 65,000 clones, 87% being singletons. The receptor's source is a man older than 75 in a cohort sampled during active COVID-19. Sequenced input: peripheral blood.

DNA of the CDR3: TGTGCCAGCAGCCAAGAACGGACAGGGAATCAGCCCCAGCATTTT. Its protein product is CASSQERTGNQPQHF. This chain joins TRBV3-1 (or the pseudogene TRBV3-2) and TRBJ1-5; 8 positions agree with TRBD1. Trimming took 0 bases from V and 4 from J; bases not matched to a gene: 2. CDR1 is LGHDT and CDR2 is YNNKEL in the germline V gene (reference sequence). The CDR3 runs 15 residues.